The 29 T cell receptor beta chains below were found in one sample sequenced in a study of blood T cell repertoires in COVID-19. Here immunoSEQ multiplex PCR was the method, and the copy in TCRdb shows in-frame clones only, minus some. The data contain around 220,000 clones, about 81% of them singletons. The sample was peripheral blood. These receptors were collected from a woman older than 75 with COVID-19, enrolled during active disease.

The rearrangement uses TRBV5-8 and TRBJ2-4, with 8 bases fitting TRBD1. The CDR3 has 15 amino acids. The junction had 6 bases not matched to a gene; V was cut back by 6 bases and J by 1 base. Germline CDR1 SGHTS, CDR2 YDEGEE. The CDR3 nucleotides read TGTGCCAGCACAGACAGGGGTAACGCCAAAAACATTCAGTACTTC. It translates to CASTDRGNAKNIQYF.

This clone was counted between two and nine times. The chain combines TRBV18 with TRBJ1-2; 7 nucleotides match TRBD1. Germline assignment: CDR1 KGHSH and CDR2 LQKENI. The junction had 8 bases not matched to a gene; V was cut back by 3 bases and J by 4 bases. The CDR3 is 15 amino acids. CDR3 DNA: TGTGCCAGCTCACCGACAGGGTCCCCCTCCTATGGCTACACCTTC. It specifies CASSPTGSPSYGYTF. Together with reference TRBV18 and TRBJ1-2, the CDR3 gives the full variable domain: NAGVMQNPRHLVRRRGQEARLRCSPMKGHSHVYWYRQLPEEGLKFMVYLQKENIIDESGMPKERFSAEFPKEGPSILRIQQVVRGDSAAYFCASSPTGSPSYGYTFGSGTRLTVV.

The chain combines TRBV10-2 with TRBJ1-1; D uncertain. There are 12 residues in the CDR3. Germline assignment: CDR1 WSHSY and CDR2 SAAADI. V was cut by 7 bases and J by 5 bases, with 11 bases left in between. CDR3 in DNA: TGCGCCAGCACAAAGAGCTTAACTGAAGCTTTCTTT. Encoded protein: CASTKSLTEAFF.

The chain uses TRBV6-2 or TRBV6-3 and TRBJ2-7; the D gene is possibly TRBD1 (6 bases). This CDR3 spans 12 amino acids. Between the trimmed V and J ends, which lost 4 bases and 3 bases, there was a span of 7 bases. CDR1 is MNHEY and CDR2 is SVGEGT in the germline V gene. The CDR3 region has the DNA TGTGCCAGCAGTTTACAGGGCTACGAGCAGTACTTC. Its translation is CASSLQGYEQYF.

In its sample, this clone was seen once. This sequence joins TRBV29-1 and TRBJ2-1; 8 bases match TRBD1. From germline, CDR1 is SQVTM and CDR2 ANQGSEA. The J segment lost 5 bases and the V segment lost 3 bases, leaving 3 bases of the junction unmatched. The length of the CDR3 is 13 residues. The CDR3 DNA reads TGCAGCGTTGACCGGACAGGGAACAATGAGCAGTTCTTC. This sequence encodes CSVDRTGNNEQFF.

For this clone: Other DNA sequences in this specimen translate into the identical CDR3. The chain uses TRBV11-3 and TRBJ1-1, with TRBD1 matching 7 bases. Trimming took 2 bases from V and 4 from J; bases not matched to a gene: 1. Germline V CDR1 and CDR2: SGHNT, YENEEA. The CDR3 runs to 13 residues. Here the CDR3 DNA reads TGTGCCAGCAGCTTAACAGGGGTCACTGAAGCTTTCTTT. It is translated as CASSLTGVTEAFF.

The CDR3 region has the DNA TGTGCCAGCAGTTTACGAGTTAATTCACCCCTCCACTTT. Translating it yields CASSLRVNSPLHF. This chain joins TRBV27 and TRBJ1-6; D not certain. V lost 2 bases and J 6 bases, leaving 5 bases between the germline ends. Germline V gives CDR1 MNHEY, CDR2 SMNVEV (reference sequence). The CDR3 runs to 13 residues.

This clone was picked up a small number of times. CDR3 loop: CASQGDGNTIYF. The CDR3 DNA is TGTGCCTCCCAGGGCGATGGAAACACCATATATTTT. The gene calls are TRBV18 and TRBJ1-3; weak D call: TRBD1 (5 bases). V lost 11 bases to trimming and J lost 3 bases, with 11 bases between them. CDR1 is KGHSH and CDR2 is LQKENI in the germline V gene. CDR3 size: 12 residues.

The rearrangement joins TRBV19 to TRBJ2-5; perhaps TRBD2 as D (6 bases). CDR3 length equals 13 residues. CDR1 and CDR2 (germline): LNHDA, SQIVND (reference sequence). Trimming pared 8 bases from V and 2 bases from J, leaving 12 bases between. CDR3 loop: CASSRDRQETQYF. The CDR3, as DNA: TGTGCCAGTTCGCGGGACCGACAAGAGACCCAGTACTTC.

CDR3 coding DNA: TGTGCCAGCAGCTTGGGAGGGGGCAGGTCTGAAGCTTTCTTT. It codes for CASSLGGGRSEAFF. The J gene is TRBJ1-1, the V gene TRBV5-6; 7 bases match TRBD1. This CDR3 region has 14 residues. After removal of 0 bases from V and 6 bases from J, the junction contained 5 bases not matched to a gene. The germline gives CDR1 SGHDT, CDR2 YYEEEE.

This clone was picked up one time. CDR3: CATSEPTSPNTGELFF. CDR3 nucleotides: TGTGCCACCAGTGAGCCAACTAGTCCGAACACCGGGGAGCTGTTTTTT. V and J are TRBV24-1 and TRBJ2-2; D perhaps matches TRBD2 (5 bases). Germline CDR1 and CDR2: KGHDR and SFDVKD. This CDR3 comprises 16 residues. The V gene lost 4 bases and the J gene lost 0 bases, with 11 bases spanning the gap.

The CDR3 loop reads CAWDPGQRHNEQFF. CDR3 nucleotides: TGTGCCTGGGATCCGGGACAGAGACACAATGAGCAGTTCTTC. The chain uses TRBV30 and TRBJ2-1; 7 bases agree with TRBD1. V lost 5 bases to trimming and J lost 5 bases; unmatched junction nucleotides: 9. This CDR3 has 14 amino acids. CDR1 GTSNPN and CDR2 SVGIG come from the germline V gene (reference sequence).

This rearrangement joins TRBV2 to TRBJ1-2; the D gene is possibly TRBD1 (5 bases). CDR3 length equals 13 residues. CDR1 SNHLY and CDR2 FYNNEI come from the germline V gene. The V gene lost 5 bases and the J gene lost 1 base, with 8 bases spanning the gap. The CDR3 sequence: CASSLQVNYGYTF. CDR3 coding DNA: TGTGCCAGCAGTCTACAGGTTAACTATGGCTACACCTTC.

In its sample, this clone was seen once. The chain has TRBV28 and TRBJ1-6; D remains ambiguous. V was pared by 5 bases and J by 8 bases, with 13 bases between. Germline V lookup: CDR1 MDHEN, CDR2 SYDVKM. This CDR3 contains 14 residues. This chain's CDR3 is CASSLTWPYSPLHF. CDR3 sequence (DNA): TGTGCCAGCAGTCTGACTTGGCCCTATTCACCCCTCCACTTT.

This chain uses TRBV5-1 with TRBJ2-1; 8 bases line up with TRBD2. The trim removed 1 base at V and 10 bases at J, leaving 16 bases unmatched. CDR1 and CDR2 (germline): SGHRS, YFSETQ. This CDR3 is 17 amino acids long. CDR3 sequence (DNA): TGCGCCAGCAGCTTGCCCGGATCCGTTTTCGGGAGGGGAGAGCAGTTCTTC. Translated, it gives CASSLPGSVFGRGEQFF.

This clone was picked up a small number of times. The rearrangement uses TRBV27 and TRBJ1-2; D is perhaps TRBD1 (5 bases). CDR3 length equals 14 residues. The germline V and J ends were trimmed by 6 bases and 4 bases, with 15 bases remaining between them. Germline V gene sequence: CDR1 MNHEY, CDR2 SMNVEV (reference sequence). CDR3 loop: CASRGEQGIYGYTF. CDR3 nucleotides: TGTGCCAGCAGGGGCGAGCAGGGTATCTATGGCTACACCTTC.

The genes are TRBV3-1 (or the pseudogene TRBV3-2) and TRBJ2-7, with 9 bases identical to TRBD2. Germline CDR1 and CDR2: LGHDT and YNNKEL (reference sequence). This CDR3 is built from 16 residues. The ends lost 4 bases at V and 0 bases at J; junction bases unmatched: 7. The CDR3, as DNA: TGTGCCAGCAGCCCTCACGCGGGGGGGAGCTCCTACGAGCAGTACTTC. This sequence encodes CASSPHAGGSSYEQYF.

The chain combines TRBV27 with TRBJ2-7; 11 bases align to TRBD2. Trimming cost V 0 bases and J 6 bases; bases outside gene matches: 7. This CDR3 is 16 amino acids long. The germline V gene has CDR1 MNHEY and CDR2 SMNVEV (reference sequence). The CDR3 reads CASSLSPRLAGGEQYF. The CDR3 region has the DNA TGTGCCAGCAGTTTATCGCCCCGGCTAGCGGGAGGCGAGCAGTACTTC.

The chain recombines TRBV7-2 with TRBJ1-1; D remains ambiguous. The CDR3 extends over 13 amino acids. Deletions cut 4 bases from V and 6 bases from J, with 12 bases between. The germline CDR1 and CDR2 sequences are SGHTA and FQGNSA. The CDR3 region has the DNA TGTGCCAGCAGCTCTTCGGTTGCGCCTGAAGCTTTCTTT. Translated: CASSSSVAPEAFF.

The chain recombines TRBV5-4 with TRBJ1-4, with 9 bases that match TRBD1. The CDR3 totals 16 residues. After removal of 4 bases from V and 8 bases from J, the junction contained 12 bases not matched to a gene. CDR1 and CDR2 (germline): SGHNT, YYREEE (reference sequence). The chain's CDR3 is CASSPQGGTGKEKLFF. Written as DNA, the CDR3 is TGTGCCAGCAGCCCCCAGGGGGGGACAGGGAAGGAAAAACTGTTTTTT.

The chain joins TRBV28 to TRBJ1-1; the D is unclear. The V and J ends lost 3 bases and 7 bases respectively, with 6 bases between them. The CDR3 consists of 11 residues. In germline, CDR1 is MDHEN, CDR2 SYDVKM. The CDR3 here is CASSLRNEAFF. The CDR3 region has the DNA TGTGCCAGCAGTTTGAGAAATGAAGCTTTCTTT.

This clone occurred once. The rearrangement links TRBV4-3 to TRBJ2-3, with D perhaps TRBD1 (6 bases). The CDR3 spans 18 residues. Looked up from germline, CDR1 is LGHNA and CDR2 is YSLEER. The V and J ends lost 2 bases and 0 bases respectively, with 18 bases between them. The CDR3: CASSQQDREGHSTDTQYF. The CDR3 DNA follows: TGCGCCAGCAGCCAACAAGACCGCGAGGGACACAGCACAGATACGCAGTATTTT.

CDR3 protein: CASSRTGAAGELFF. In DNA, the CDR3 is TGCGCCAGCAGTCGGACAGGGGCTGCAGGGGAGCTGTTTTTT. The chain combines TRBV10-1 with TRBJ2-2; 9 positions match TRBD1. This CDR3 has 14 residues. Germline lookup yields CDR1 WNHNN and CDR2 SYGVQD (reference sequence). V was pared by 5 bases and J by 8 bases, with 6 bases of the junction left unmatched.

CDR3 sequence: CASRPSGADKAFF. The CDR3 DNA sequence: TGTGCCAGCAGGCCCTCAGGGGCAGACAAAGCTTTCTTT. The rearrangement joins TRBV12-3 or TRBV12-4 to TRBJ1-1, with D perhaps matching TRBD1 (6 bases). The CDR3 covers 13 residues. V was shortened by 6 bases and J by 9 bases, with 17 bases between the two germline ends.

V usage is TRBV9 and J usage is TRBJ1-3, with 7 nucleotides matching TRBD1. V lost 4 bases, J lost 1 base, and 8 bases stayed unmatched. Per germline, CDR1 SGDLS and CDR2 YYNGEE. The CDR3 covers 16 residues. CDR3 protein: CASSPYRGRSGNTIYF. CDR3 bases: TGTGCCAGCAGCCCCTACAGGGGAAGGTCTGGAAACACCATATATTTT.

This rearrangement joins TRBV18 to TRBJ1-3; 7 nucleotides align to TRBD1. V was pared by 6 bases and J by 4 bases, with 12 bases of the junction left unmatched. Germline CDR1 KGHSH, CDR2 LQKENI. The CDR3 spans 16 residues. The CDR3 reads CASSQTGQLKGNTIYF. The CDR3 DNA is TGTGCCAGCTCGCAGACGGGACAGCTAAAAGGAAACACCATATATTTT.

CDR3 protein: CASSAGLAGRNEQFF. DNA of the CDR3: TGCGCCAGCAGTGCGGGACTAGCGGGTAGGAATGAGCAGTTCTTC. V is TRBV10-2 and J is TRBJ2-1; 12 bases are a match to TRBD2. Germline V gives CDR1 WSHSY, CDR2 SAAADI. The CDR3 sequence is 15 residues long. V lost 4 bases, J lost 7 bases, and 5 bases stayed unmatched.

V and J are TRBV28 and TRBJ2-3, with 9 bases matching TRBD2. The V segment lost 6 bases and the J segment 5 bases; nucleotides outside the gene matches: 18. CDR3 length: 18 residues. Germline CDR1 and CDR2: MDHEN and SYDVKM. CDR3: CASSPPVFGTSSEDTQYF. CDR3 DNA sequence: TGTGCCAGCAGCCCACCGGTATTCGGGACTAGCTCCGAAGATACGCAGTATTTT.

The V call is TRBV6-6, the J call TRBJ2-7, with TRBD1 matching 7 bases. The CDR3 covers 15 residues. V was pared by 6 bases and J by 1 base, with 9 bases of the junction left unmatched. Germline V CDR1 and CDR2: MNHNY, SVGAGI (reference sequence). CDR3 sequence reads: CASSPRTGRSYEQYF. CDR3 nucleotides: TGTGCCAGCAGCCCAAGGACAGGACGGTCCTACGAGCAGTACTTC.